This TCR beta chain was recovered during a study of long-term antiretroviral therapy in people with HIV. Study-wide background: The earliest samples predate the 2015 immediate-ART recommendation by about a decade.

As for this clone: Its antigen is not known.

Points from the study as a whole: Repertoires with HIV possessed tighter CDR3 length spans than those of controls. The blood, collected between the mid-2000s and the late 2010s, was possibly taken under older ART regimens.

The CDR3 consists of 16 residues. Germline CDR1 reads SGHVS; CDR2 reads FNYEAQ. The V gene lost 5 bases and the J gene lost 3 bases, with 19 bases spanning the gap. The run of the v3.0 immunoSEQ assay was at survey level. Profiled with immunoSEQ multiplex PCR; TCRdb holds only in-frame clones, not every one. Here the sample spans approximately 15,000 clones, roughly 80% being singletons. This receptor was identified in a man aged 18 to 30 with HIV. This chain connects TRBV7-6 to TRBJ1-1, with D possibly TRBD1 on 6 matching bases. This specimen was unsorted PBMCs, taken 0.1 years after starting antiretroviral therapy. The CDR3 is CASSGYSPEGDTEAFF. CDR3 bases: TGTGCCAGCAGCGGGTACAGCCCTGAGGGGGACACTGAAGCTTTCTTT.